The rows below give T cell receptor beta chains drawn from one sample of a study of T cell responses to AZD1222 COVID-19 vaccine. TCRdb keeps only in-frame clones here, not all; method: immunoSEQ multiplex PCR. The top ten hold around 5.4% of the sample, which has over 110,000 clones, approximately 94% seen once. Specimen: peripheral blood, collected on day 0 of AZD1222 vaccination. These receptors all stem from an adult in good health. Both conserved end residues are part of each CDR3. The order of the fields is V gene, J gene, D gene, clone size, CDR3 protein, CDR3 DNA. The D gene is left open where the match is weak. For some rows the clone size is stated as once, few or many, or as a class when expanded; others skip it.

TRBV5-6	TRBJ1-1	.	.	CASSFGSPNTEAFF	TGTGCCAGCAGCTTCGGGTCCCCGAACACTGAAGCTTTCTTT
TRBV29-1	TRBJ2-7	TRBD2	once	CSAGGEPYEQYF	TGCAGCGCGGGGGGGGAACCCTACGAGCAGTACTTC
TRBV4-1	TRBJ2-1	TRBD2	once	CASSQVGLAGVNEQFF	TGCGCCAGCAGCCAAGTTGGACTAGCGGGAGTTAATGAGCAGTTCTTC
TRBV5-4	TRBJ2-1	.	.	CASSLDGAPVSYNEQFF	TGTGCCAGCAGCTTGGATGGAGCGCCAGTCTCCTACAATGAGCAGTTCTTC
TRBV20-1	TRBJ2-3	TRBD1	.	CSASDRGFADTQYF	TGCAGTGCTAGTGACAGGGGCTTCGCAGATACGCAGTATTTT
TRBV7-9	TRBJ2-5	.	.	CASSSTGYQETQYF	TGTGCCAGCAGCTCTACAGGGTACCAAGAGACCCAGTACTTC
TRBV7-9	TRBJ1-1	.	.	CASSLAGPVGAFF	TGTGCCAGCAGCTTAGCGGGACCGGTCGGAGCTTTCTTT
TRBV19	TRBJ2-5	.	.	CASSITGLQETQYF	TGTGCCAGTAGTATAACGGGACTCCAAGAGACCCAGTACTTC
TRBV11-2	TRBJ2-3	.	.	CASSLGGPGSTDTQYF	TGTGCCAGCTCACTCGGAGGGCCCGGGAGCACAGATACGCAGTATTTT
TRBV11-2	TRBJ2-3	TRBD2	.	CASSLRPGLGTDTQYF	TGTGCCAGCAGCCTCCGGCCGGGACTAGGCACAGATACGCAGTATTTT
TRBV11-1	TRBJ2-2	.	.	CASSKRTGELFF	TGTGCCAGCAGCAAGAGGACCGGGGAGCTGTTTTTT